This T cell receptor (beta chain) was found in a study of T-cell memory formation after mild COVID-19. Study findings and constraints: The SARS-CoV-2 specificity of second-wave clones reaching peak at day 37 remained unverified.

In its sample, this clonotype was seen a few times. No antigen is known for it. One entry per CDR3 protein, called by TCRdb with MiXCR from the 5' RACE reads. This table has just over 300,000 distinct CDR3 sequences, just under 20% appearing once. Trimming pared 1 base from V and 7 bases from J, leaving 10 bases between. Germline CDR1 and CDR2: SEHNR and FQNEAQ (reference sequence). The CDR3 extends over 13 amino acids. This clonotype was obtained from a man between 18 and 35 years old who had mild COVID-19 (a few samples of this study predate the infection). Cell type and time point are not known. This rearrangement joins TRBV7-9 to TRBJ1-2, with D perhaps matching TRBD1 (6 bases). The source material was PBMCs or a T cell subset sorted from them (not recorded which). CDR3 sequence reads: CASSLDRDGGYTF. The CDR3 DNA sequence: TGTGCCAGCAGCTTAGACAGGGATGGTGGCTACACCTTC.